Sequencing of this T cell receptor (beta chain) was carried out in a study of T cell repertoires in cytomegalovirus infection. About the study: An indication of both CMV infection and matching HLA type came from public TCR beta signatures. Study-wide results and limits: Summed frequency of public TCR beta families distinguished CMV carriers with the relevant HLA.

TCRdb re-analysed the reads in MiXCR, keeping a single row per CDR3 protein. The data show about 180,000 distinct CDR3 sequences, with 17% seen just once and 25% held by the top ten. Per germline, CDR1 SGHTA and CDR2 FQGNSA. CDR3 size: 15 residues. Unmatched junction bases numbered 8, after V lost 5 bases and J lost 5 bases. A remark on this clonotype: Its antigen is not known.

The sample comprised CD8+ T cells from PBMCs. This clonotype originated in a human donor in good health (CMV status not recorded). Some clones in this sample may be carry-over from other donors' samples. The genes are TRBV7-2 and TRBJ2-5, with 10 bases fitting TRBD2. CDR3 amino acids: CASSPHLAGVETQYF. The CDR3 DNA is TGTGCCAGCAGCCCCCACCTAGCGGGGGTTGAGACCCAGTACTTC.